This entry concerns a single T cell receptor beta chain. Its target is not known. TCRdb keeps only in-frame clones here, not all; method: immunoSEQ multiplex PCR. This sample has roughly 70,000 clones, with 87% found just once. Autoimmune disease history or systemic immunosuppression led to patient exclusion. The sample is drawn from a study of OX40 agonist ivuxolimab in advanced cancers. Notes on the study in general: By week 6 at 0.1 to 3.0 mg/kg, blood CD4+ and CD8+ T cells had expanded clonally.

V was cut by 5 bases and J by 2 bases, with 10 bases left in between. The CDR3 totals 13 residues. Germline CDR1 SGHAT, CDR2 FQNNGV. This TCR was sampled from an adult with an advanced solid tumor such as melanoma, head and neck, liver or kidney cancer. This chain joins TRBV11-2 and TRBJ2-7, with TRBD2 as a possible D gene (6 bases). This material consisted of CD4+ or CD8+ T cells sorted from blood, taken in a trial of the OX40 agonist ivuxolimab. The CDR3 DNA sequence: TGTGCCAGCAGCCCCCCGGGGGCCTACGAGCAGTACTTC. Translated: CASSPPGAYEQYF.